This is a list of T cell receptor beta chains from one sample in a study of T cell repertoires in cytomegalovirus infection. The antigens these receptors bind are not known. TCRdb fed the reads into MiXCR, producing one record per CDR3 protein. The repertoire consists of around 770,000 distinct CDR3 sequences, with almost 30% occurring once and the leading ten covering less than 15%. Sample: cultured CD8+ T cells from PBMCs, taken from culture after CMV antigen stimulation. All receptors derive from a human donor in good health (CMV status not recorded). Some clones in this sample may be carry-over from other donors' samples. CDR3s include the opening cysteine and the closing phenylalanine or tryptophan. The D gene is left open where the match is weak. The listing skips clone size in some rows; elsewhere it reads once, few, many or a size class.

few TRBJ2-1 - TRBV7-9 TGTGCCAGCAGCTCTCACCTCGGCCACCAGTTCTTC CASSSHLGHQFF
- TRBJ2-2 - TRBV5-5 TGTGCCAGCAGCTTGGGAGTGGAGCTGTTTTTT CASSLGVELFF
- TRBJ2-5 TRBD2 TRBV12-3/TRBV12-4 TGTGCCAGCAGGACTAGCGGGGGAGAGACCCAGTACTTC CASRTSGGETQYF
many TRBJ1-5 - TRBV7-6 TGTGCCAGCAGCTCGGACTCCAGGGGAGAGGCCGGTCAGCCCCAGCATTTT CASSSDSRGEAGQPQHF
few TRBJ2-5 TRBD2 TRBV6-6 TGTGCCAGCATTAGACTAGCGGGGGACCAAGAGACCCAGTACTTC CASIRLAGDQETQYF
- TRBJ1-2 - TRBV4-1 TGTGCCAGCAGCCAAGGGGGACGGGCCGGCTACACCTTC CASSQGGRAGYTF
few TRBJ2-1 - TRBV6-2/TRBV6-3 TGTGCCAGCAGTTACTCGGCGATCAATGAGCAGTTCTTC CASSYSAINEQFF
- TRBJ1-1 TRBD1 TRBV7-6 TGTGCCAGCAGCTTAGAGGGACAGGGTAACACTGAAGCTTTCTTT CASSLEGQGNTEAFF
- TRBJ2-7 - TRBV2 TGTGCCAGCAGTACCTATATCCAAGGGTCCTACGAGCAGTACTTC CASSTYIQGSYEQYF
once TRBJ2-5 - TRBV20-1 TGCAGTGCCAGAGGTATCCTAGGGGGTGGAGAGACCCAGTACTTC CSARGILGGGETQYF
once TRBJ2-2 - TRBV2 TGTGCCACTCTCGAGGGAACCGGGGAGCTGTTTTTT CATLEGTGELFF
- TRBJ2-1 - TRBV28 TGTGCCAGCACCTTGGGTGGGGGGGCCAATGAGCAGTTCTTC CASTLGGGANEQFF
few TRBJ2-1 - TRBV7-3 TGTGCCAGCAGCTTAAGATCCGGTCGTAATGTGGGCCTGGCTAATGAGCAGTTCTTC CASSLRSGRNVGLANEQFF
few TRBJ1-1 - TRBV5-1 TGCGCCAGCAGCAGCATCGGACATTCTTACACTGAAGCTTTCTTT CASSSIGHSYTEAFF
few TRBJ2-7 - TRBV12-3/TRBV12-4 TGTGCCAGCAGTCTGACGACAGTAACCTACGAGCAGTACTTC CASSLTTVTYEQYF
few TRBJ2-5 - TRBV6-5 TGTGCCAGCAGTCCACAGGGAACCTTAAAGCTACAAGAGACCCAGTACTTC CASSPQGTLKLQETQYF
few TRBJ2-3 TRBD1 TRBV28 TGTGCCAGCAACCCCGGGACAGGGTGGCCAGATACGCAGTATTTT CASNPGTGWPDTQYF
- TRBJ2-3 TRBD2 TRBV27 TGTGCCAGCAGCCCGGAACTAGCGGGGCAGCCCCCACACGGGGATACGCAGTATTTT CASSPELAGQPPHGDTQYF
many TRBJ1-2 - TRBV5-6 TGTGCCAGCAGCATTCCCGGGACTTCCTATGGCTACACCTTC CASSIPGTSYGYTF
many TRBJ1-2 - TRBV5-8 TGTGCCAGCAGCTTGGAGGTCAACTATGGCTACACCTTC CASSLEVNYGYTF
few TRBJ2-5 TRBD2 TRBV5-1 TGCGCCAGCAGCAACGGACTAGCGGGGGAAGAGACCCAGTACTTC CASSNGLAGEETQYF
few TRBJ1-6 - TRBV7-9 TGTGCCAGCAGCTTAGTAGCGGTTTATAATTCACCCCTCCACTTT CASSLVAVYNSPLHF
many TRBJ2-7 TRBD1 TRBV7-2 TGTGCCAGCTCGGACCTCCTAGGGACAGGGGGCTTCGAGCAGTACTTC CASSDLLGTGGFEQYF
- TRBJ2-2 - TRBV7-8 TGTGCCAGCAGCTTAGGGGGCCCCTTTACCGGGGAGCTGTTTTTT CASSLGGPFTGELFF
- TRBJ2-5 - TRBV7-4 TGTGCCAGCAGCTTAAAGGCCTGGGAGACCCAGTACTTC CASSLKAWETQYF
- TRBJ1-5 - TRBV19 TGTGCCAGTAGTATGTGGTCCAGGGACGATCAGCCCCAGCATTTT CASSMWSRDDQPQHF
few TRBJ2-1 - TRBV12-3/TRBV12-4 TGTGCCAGCAGTCTAGAAGGGTTCCGGAATGAGCAGTTCTTC CASSLEGFRNEQFF
many TRBJ2-2 - TRBV7-6 TGTGCCAGCAGCTTAGGGTCGGGGTACACCGGGGAGCTGTTTTTT CASSLGSGYTGELFF
- TRBJ1-6 TRBD1 TRBV15 TGTGCCACCAGCAGCCGGGACAGGGCTGACAATTCACCCCTCCACTTT CATSSRDRADNSPLHF
- TRBJ2-1 - TRBV20-1 TGCAGTGCGCGAGAAAGGTCCCATGAGCAGTTCTTC CSARERSHEQFF
- TRBJ2-6 TRBD1 TRBV27 TGTGCCAGCAGTTTCTGGGACAGCAGGTTCTCTGGGGCCAACGTCCTGACTTTC CASSFWDSRFSGANVLTF
- TRBJ1-5 - TRBV19 TGTGCCAGTAGTATATGGGGGTCCAATCAGCCCCAGCATTTT CASSIWGSNQPQHF
few TRBJ2-5 TRBD2 TRBV4-1 TGCGCCAGCAGCCAAGATTGGACTAGCGGGTACCTAGAGACCCAGTACTTC CASSQDWTSGYLETQYF
- TRBJ1-1 - TRBV5-1 TGCGCCAGCAGCTTGCACGTGGTAGGTCAGGGAGATACTGAAGCTTTCTTT CASSLHVVGQGDTEAFF
many TRBJ2-3 TRBD2 TRBV7-2 TGTGCCAGCAGCTTTCCGGGACTAGGCACAGATACGCAGTATTTT CASSFPGLGTDTQYF
- TRBJ1-1 - TRBV5-1 TGCGCCAGCAGCTTTCTCCCCGGGACCATGAACACTGAAGCTTTCTTT CASSFLPGTMNTEAFF
- TRBJ1-1 - TRBV27 TGTGCCAGCAGTTTATCAGAGGACACTGAAGCTTTCTTT CASSLSEDTEAFF
few TRBJ2-7 - TRBV7-9 TGTGCCAGCACTCTGGGGAAGGACGAGCAGTACTTC CASTLGKDEQYF
- TRBJ2-2 - TRBV6-5 TGTGCCAGCTCCTCCTCCAGGGTCGCCGGGGAGCTGTTTTTT CASSSSRVAGELFF
many TRBJ1-1 - TRBV7-6 TGTGCCAGCAGCCAGGGACATATGAACACTGAAGCTTTCTTT CASSQGHMNTEAFF
- TRBJ2-4 TRBD2 TRBV7-6 TGTGCCAGCAGCTTATTTCTGGCGGGGGAGGATCAGTACTTC CASSLFLAGEDQYF